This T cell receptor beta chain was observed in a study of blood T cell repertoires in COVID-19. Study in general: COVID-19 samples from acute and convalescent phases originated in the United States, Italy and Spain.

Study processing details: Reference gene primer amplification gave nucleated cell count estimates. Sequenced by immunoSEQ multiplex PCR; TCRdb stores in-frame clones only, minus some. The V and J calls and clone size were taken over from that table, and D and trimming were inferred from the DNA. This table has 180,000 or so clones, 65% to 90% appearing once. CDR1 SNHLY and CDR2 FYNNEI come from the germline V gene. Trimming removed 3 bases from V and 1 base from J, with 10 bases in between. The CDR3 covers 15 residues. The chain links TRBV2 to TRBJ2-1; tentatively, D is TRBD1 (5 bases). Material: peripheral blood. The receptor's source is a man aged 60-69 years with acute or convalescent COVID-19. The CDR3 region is CASSERQMSYNEQFF. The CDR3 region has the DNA TGTGCCAGCAGTGAGAGACAGATGTCCTACAATGAGCAGTTCTTC.